This T cell receptor beta chain was identified during a study of cytomegalovirus exposure and HLA in healthy donors. General observations from the study: Across donors, most TCRs were seen rarely, yet some public ones were widespread. Specific recognition of CMV antigens was confirmed in vitro for a few chains (all CMV-associated).

The V and J ends lost 0 bases and 0 bases respectively, with 12 bases between them. The CDR3 loop spans 17 amino acids. Germline V lookup: CDR1 SGHVS, CDR2 FNYEAQ. Using immunoSEQ multiplex PCR, the repertoire was profiled, and TCRdb retains in-frame clones only, with some absent. Among under 200,000 clones listed, 81% were seen once. Note on this clone: Its antigen is as yet unknown.

V usage is TRBV7-6 and J usage is TRBJ2-1; D unresolved. Sequences were obtained from PBMCs. This clonotype was obtained from a woman in her 30s in good health and CMV-seronegative. As DNA, the CDR3 is TGTGCCAGCAGCTTAGCATCCTTGCGGAGCTCCTACAATGAGCAGTTCTTC. Its protein product is CASSLASLRSSYNEQFF.